This is a list of T cell receptor beta chains from one sample in a study of blood T cell repertoires in COVID-19. This table comes from immunoSEQ multiplex PCR, and its TCRdb copy is limited to in-frame clones, with some not included. This table has some 30,000 clones, 70% to 90% appearing once. Specimen: peripheral blood. The receptors come from a man between 65 and 79 years old with active COVID-19. The CDR3 runs from the conserved cysteine through the conserved F or W. The D gene is left open where the match is weak. Part of the rows lack a size; the others show once, few, many or a class for expanded clones.

-,-,TRBV20-1,TRBJ1-1,CSAREQDQAFF,TGCAGTGCTAGGGAACAGGACCAAGCTTTCTTT
-,-,TRBV19,TRBJ1-4,CASSIRRVTEKLFF,TGTGCCAGTAGTATACGGAGGGTGACGGAAAAACTGTTTTTT
TRBD2,once,TRBV5-5,TRBJ2-5,CASSLRYAGVGETQYF,TGTGCCAGCAGCTTGAGATACGCGGGAGTAGGGGAGACCCAGTACTTC
-,-,TRBV29-1,TRBJ1-2,CSVAQGLGDGYTF,TGCAGCGTCGCTCAGGGGCTGGGGGATGGCTACACCTTC
-,-,TRBV15,TRBJ2-1,CATSRDPGRNEQFF,TGTGCCACCAGCAGAGATCCGGGTAGAAATGAGCAGTTCTTC
-,-,TRBV2,TRBJ1-1,CASIRDKDLTAFF,TGTGCCAGCATACGGGACAAAGATCTTACAGCTTTCTTT
-,-,TRBV18,TRBJ2-5,CASSPQYQETQYF,TGTGCCAGCTCACCCCAGTACCAAGAGACCCAGTACTTC
TRBD2,-,TRBV7-2,TRBJ2-7,CASSAGLGSGRLSSYEQYF,TGTGCCAGCAGCGCGGGTTTGGGTAGCGGGAGGTTGAGCTCCTACGAGCAGTACTTC
-,-,TRBV14,TRBJ2-5,CASSQDTGPETQYF,TGTGCCAGCAGCCAAGATACAGGGCCAGAGACCCAGTACTTC
TRBD2,once,TRBV5-4,TRBJ2-3,CASSLRLAGGADTQYF,TGTGCCAGCAGCTTGAGGCTAGCGGGAGGAGCAGATACGCAGTATTTT
-,-,TRBV9,TRBJ2-7,CASSVTGTPAYEQYF,TGTGCCAGCAGCGTAACTGGGACACCAGCCTACGAGCAGTACTTC
TRBD2,-,TRBV7-9,TRBJ2-3,CASSTDIAGENTDTQYF,TGTGCCAGCAGCACAGACATAGCGGGAGAGAACACAGATACGCAGTATTTT
TRBD2,-,TRBV6-2/TRBV6-3,TRBJ2-5,CASSFQRGGRSETQYF,TGTGCCAGCAGTTTCCAACGGGGCGGGAGGTCGGAGACCCAGTACTTC
TRBD1,-,TRBV5-4,TRBJ2-2,CASSLAGTGGTGELFF,TGTGCCAGCAGCTTGGCGGGGACAGGGGGCACCGGGGAGCTGTTTTTT
-,few,TRBV7-2,TRBJ2-1,CASRFGNEQFF,TGTGCCAGCCGGTTTGGTAATGAGCAGTTCTTC
-,-,TRBV7-2,TRBJ1-1,CASSLAQGRGTEAFF,TGTGCCAGCAGCTTAGCGCAGGGGCGCGGTACTGAAGCTTTCTTT
-,few,TRBV18,TRBJ2-4,CASSLTSSDIQYF,TGTGCCAGCTCACTAACTAGCTCTGACATTCAGTACTTC
TRBD2,-,TRBV7-2,TRBJ2-1,CASSLAPAGGYNEQFF,TGTGCCAGCAGCTTAGCGCCGGCGGGAGGGTACAATGAGCAGTTCTTC
TRBD2,-,TRBV12-3/TRBV12-4,TRBJ2-5,CASTVFSGETQYF,TGTGCCAGCACCGTATTTAGCGGGGAGACCCAGTACTTC
-,large,TRBV2,TRBJ2-7,CASSEFQGSSWYEQYF,TGTGCCAGCAGTGAATTTCAGGGAAGCAGTTGGTACGAGCAGTACTTC
-,-,TRBV29-1,TRBJ2-2,CSVESPSRGELFF,TGCAGCGTTGAGAGCCCTTCCAGGGGGGAGCTGTTTTTT
-,-,TRBV7-2,TRBJ1-2,CASSSRGNYGYTF,TGTGCCAGCAGCTCTCGGGGGAACTATGGCTACACCTTC
-,-,TRBV10-2,TRBJ2-3,CASSSGVLRLMTRTDTQYF,TGCGCCAGCAGTTCCGGGGTATTAAGACTCATGACCCGCACAGATACGCAGTATTTT
TRBD2,-,TRBV10-3,TRBJ2-1,CAISEGGTSGRFNEQFF,TGTGCCATCAGTGAGGGAGGGACTAGCGGGAGATTCAATGAGCAGTTCTTC
TRBD2,-,TRBV28,TRBJ2-5,CASSLFGGGARETQYF,TGTGCCAGCAGTTTATTCGGGGGAGGGGCCCGAGAGACCCAGTACTTC
-,-,TRBV12-5,TRBJ2-1,CASGLGSSSYNEQFF,TGTGCTAGTGGTTTGGGGTCGAGCTCCTACAATGAGCAGTTCTTC
-,once,TRBV6-5,TRBJ1-2,CASTDPRGGYTF,TGTGCCAGCACCGACCCCAGGGGTGGCTACACCTTC
TRBD2,-,TRBV6-2/TRBV6-3,TRBJ2-7,CASSYGPDGLAPTYEQYF,TGTGCCAGCAGTTATGGGCCTGACGGACTAGCGCCTACCTACGAGCAGTACTTC
-,once,TRBV28,TRBJ2-7,CASRGQTYEQYF,TGTGCCAGCAGAGGACAGACCTACGAGCAGTACTTC